A selection of T cell receptor beta chains follows, all from one sample in a study of glioma-infiltrating T cells after dendritic cell vaccination. Using immunoSEQ multiplex PCR, the repertoire was profiled, and TCRdb retains in-frame clones only, with some absent. The sample contains 90,000 or so clones, approximately 75% of which appear only once. The material sequenced was blood, taken after dendritic cell vaccination. Source of these receptors: a human donor with glioblastoma. Both conserved end residues are part of each CDR3. A D gene is named only where the DNA matches it firmly. Rows give clone size only sometimes, using once, few, many, or a class for an expanded clone.

V,J,D,length,size,DNA,CDR3
TRBV2,TRBJ1-6,TRBD1,15,NA,TGTGCCAGCAGTGAGAGGGGGACAGTAAATTCACCCCTCCACTTT,CASSERGTVNSPLHF
TRBV5-4,TRBJ2-7,NA,15,NA,TGTGCCAGCAGCGGTGGGGGGACTGGGGACTACGAGCAGTACTTC,CASSGGGTGDYEQYF
TRBV11-2,TRBJ2-3,NA,15,once,TGTGCCAGCAGCTTAGGAGCGGGTGAATCGGATACGCAGTATTTT,CASSLGAGESDTQYF
TRBV6-5,TRBJ1-1,TRBD1,12,NA,TGTGCCAGCACTAACGACAGGGTAGCGGCTTTCTTT,CASTNDRVAAFF
TRBV25-1,TRBJ1-2,TRBD1,15,NA,TGTGCCAGCAGTGATGGAGGGGGCGGGCCCTATGGCTACACCTTC,CASSDGGGGPYGYTF
TRBV19,TRBJ1-3,TRBD1,14,NA,TGTGCCAGTACCGACAGGGGGCCTGGAAACACCATATATTTT,CASTDRGPGNTIYF
TRBV29-1,TRBJ1-2,NA,9,NA,TGCAGCGTGGAGTCCGGACAGACCTTC,CSVESGQTF
TRBV19,TRBJ1-2,TRBD1,17,NA,TGTGCCAGTAGTTTACCGAGGACCGGGACAGGGAACTATGGCTACACCTTC,CASSLPRTGTGNYGYTF
TRBV12-1,TRBJ1-1,NA,15,NA,TGTGCCAGCAGCTTTGTGAGGCCCCCGAGCACTGAAGCTTTCTTT,CASSFVRPPSTEAFF
TRBV19,TRBJ2-1,TRBD2,15,NA,TGTGCCAGTAGTATAGGACGGGGCGGGAGTTATGAGCAGTTCTTC,CASSIGRGGSYEQFF
TRBV5-5,TRBJ1-2,TRBD1,14,NA,TGTGCCAGCAGCCGGACAGGACCTAACTATGGCTACACCTTC,CASSRTGPNYGYTF
TRBV2,TRBJ2-6,NA,16,NA,TGTGCCAGCAGGAGGAGGGAGCTTGCTGGGGCCAACGTCCTGACTTTC,CASRRRELAGANVLTF
TRBV5-4,TRBJ1-1,NA,14,NA,TGTGCCAGCAGCTATCAGGGTGGTAACACTGAAGCTTTCTTT,CASSYQGGNTEAFF
TRBV7-9,TRBJ1-3,NA,16,NA,TGTGCCAGCAGCTCTGCGACGGACAGCACCGGAAACACCATATATTTT,CASSSATDSTGNTIYF
TRBV5-6,TRBJ2-3,NA,15,NA,TGTGCCAGCAGCCACGTGGGGGGAAGATCGGATACGCAGTATTTT,CASSHVGGRSDTQYF
TRBV28,TRBJ1-1,TRBD1,17,NA,TGTGCCAGCAGTTTCTGGACAGGGGGCGTTATGAACACTGAAGCTTTCTTT,CASSFWTGGVMNTEAFF
TRBV5-6,TRBJ2-7,TRBD2,14,few,TGTGCCAGCAGCCCCGCTAGCGGTACCTACGAGCAGTACTTC,CASSPASGTYEQYF
TRBV9,TRBJ2-4,TRBD2,20,NA,TGTGCCAGCAGCCCCTCTCTAGCGGGAGGTCCTGCATTAGCCAAAAACATTCAGTACTTC,CASSPSLAGGPALAKNIQYF
TRBV19,TRBJ2-3,NA,12,NA,TGTGCCAGTAGTATTTACACAGATACGCAGTATTTT,CASSIYTDTQYF
TRBV5-1,TRBJ1-4,TRBD1,15,NA,TGCGCCAGCAGCTTGTGGGACAGGGTAAATGAAAAACTGTTTTTT,CASSLWDRVNEKLFF
TRBV6-5,TRBJ1-2,NA,12,NA,TGTGCCAGCAGTTACGTAGGGAGCGGCTACACCTTC,CASSYVGSGYTF
TRBV2,TRBJ2-3,NA,15,NA,TGTGCCAGCAGTTACGGGGGGCAGGGCACAGATACGCAGTATTTT,CASSYGGQGTDTQYF
TRBV19,TRBJ2-7,NA,14,NA,TGTGCCAGTAGTGCCGGGACACCCCGCTACGAGCAGTACTTC,CASSAGTPRYEQYF
TRBV7-2,TRBJ1-2,NA,13,NA,TGTGCCAGCAGCGATAGGGGAGGCTATGGCTACACCTTC,CASSDRGGYGYTF
TRBV25-1,TRBJ1-1,NA,13,NA,TGTGCCAGCAGTGAATCCTTTCCAGGTGAAGCTTTCTTT,CASSESFPGEAFF
TRBV27,TRBJ2-1,TRBD2,17,NA,TGTGCCAGCAGTCCGTGGCCACTAGCGGGGGGTTACAATGAGCAGTTCTTC,CASSPWPLAGGYNEQFF
TRBV11-3,TRBJ2-2,NA,13,NA,TGTGCCAGCAGCTCCTGGAGCACCGGGGAGCTGTTTTTT,CASSSWSTGELFF
TRBV5-1,TRBJ1-4,TRBD1,13,NA,TGCGCCAGCAGCCAGGACAGGGGAGAAAAACTGTTTTTT,CASSQDRGEKLFF
TRBV6-5,TRBJ1-5,NA,14,NA,TGTGCCAGCAGTTACGGGGCCTACGACCAGCCCCAGCATTTT,CASSYGAYDQPQHF
TRBV12-5,TRBJ1-2,NA,13,few,TGTGCTAGTGGTCTTGACACGTACTATGGCTACACCTTC,CASGLDTYYGYTF
TRBV7-3,TRBJ2-6,NA,13,NA,TGTGCCAGCAGCTTCTTCGGGGCCAACGTCCTGACTTTC,CASSFFGANVLTF
TRBV7-2,TRBJ1-2,TRBD1,13,NA,TGTGCCAGCAGCTTGGGACAGAACTATGGCTACACCTTC,CASSLGQNYGYTF
TRBV5-1,TRBJ1-1,TRBD1,14,NA,TGCGCCAGCAGCCCAGGACAGGTCAATGCTGAAGCTTTCTTT,CASSPGQVNAEAFF
TRBV6-6,TRBJ2-5,TRBD2,15,once,TGTGCCAGCAGAACACCTAGCGGGGTGTACGAGACCCAGTACTTC,CASRTPSGVYETQYF
TRBV5-4,TRBJ2-1,NA,15,NA,TGTGCCAGCAGCTTTGGAGGGGGGGGGTACAATGAGCAGTTCTTC,CASSFGGGGYNEQFF
TRBV7-6,TRBJ2-3,TRBD1,15,few,TGTGCCAGCAGCTCTCAGGGGGCCGGCACAGATACGCAGTATTTT,CASSSQGAGTDTQYF
TRBV11-2,TRBJ1-1,TRBD1,15,NA,TGTGCCAGCAGCGTCCTAGACAGGGTTAACACTGAAGCTTTCTTT,CASSVLDRVNTEAFF
TRBV15,TRBJ1-2,NA,16,NA,TGTGCCACCAGCAGCCGGAATCCACAGGGAATCGGTGGCTACACCTTC,CATSSRNPQGIGGYTF
TRBV6-6,TRBJ1-4,TRBD1,14,NA,TGTGCCAGCAGTGACAGGGGTAGCGGCGAAAAACTGTTTTTT,CASSDRGSGEKLFF
TRBV7-2,TRBJ2-7,TRBD2,15,NA,TGTGCCAGCAGCTCCCGGGTAGCGGGGCCCTACGAGCAGTACTTC,CASSSRVAGPYEQYF
TRBV11-3,TRBJ2-1,TRBD2,17,NA,TGTGCCAGCAGCTCGGGACTAGCGGGAGGCCCCTACAATGAGCAGTTCTTC,CASSSGLAGGPYNEQFF
TRBV5-1,TRBJ1-2,TRBD1,14,NA,TGCGCCAGCAGCGAGGACAGGGGGCAGGGTGGCTACACCTTC,CASSEDRGQGGYTF
TRBV6-1,TRBJ2-1,TRBD1,15,NA,TGTGCCAGCAGTGTCAGGGGGCCGAGGGTTAATGAGCAGTTCTTC,CASSVRGPRVNEQFF
TRBV7-9,TRBJ1-4,NA,16,few,TGTGCCAGCAGCTTGGGCTATCGGGGGACTAATGAAAAACTGTTTTTT,CASSLGYRGTNEKLFF
TRBV5-1,TRBJ1-1,TRBD1,15,once,TGCGCCAGCAGCTTGGCGGGACAGGAGAACACTGAAGCTTTCTTT,CASSLAGQENTEAFF
TRBV4-1,TRBJ2-5,NA,14,NA,TGCGCCAGCAGTACGGCGGGGTTCCAAGAGACCCAGTACTTC,CASSTAGFQETQYF
TRBV27,TRBJ2-5,NA,16,NA,TGTGCCAGCAGTCCGCGCGGGGGCGGGTCCACCGAAACCCAGTACTTC,CASSPRGGGSTETQYF
TRBV10-3,TRBJ2-2,TRBD2,17,NA,TGTGCCATCAGCTCTGGACTAGCGGGAACGAACACCGGGGAGCTGTTTTTT,CAISSGLAGTNTGELFF
TRBV7-2,TRBJ1-3,NA,14,few,TGTGCCAGCAGCTTATTGCGGTCTGGAAACACCATATATTTT,CASSLLRSGNTIYF
TRBV29-1,TRBJ2-3,TRBD1,13,once,TGCAGCGTTGAAGGACAGGGGGAAGATACGCAGTATTTT,CSVEGQGEDTQYF
TRBV19,TRBJ2-7,TRBD1,14,NA,TGTGCCAGTAGTTCCTGGGACAGGGCGGGTGAGCAGTACTTC,CASSSWDRAGEQYF
TRBV27,TRBJ2-3,NA,14,NA,TGTGCCAGCAGTTTAGTGGCCCCCACAGATACGCAGTATTTT,CASSLVAPTDTQYF
TRBV5-6,TRBJ1-1,TRBD1,16,NA,TGTGCCAGCAGCTTGACCCGGGACAGGGAATTCACTGAAGCTTTCTTT,CASSLTRDREFTEAFF
TRBV7-8,TRBJ1-5,NA,15,NA,TGTGCCAGCAGCTTAGGTGCGACAGCAAATCAGCCCCAGCATTTT,CASSLGATANQPQHF
TRBV7-3,TRBJ2-2,NA,14,NA,TGTGCCAGCAGCTCCACGCGAGGGAACGGGGAGCTGTTTTTT,CASSSTRGNGELFF
TRBV5-6,TRBJ1-1,TRBD1,15,NA,TGTGCCAGCAGGAAAAGGGACAGGGGGAACACTGAAGCTTTCTTT,CASRKRDRGNTEAFF